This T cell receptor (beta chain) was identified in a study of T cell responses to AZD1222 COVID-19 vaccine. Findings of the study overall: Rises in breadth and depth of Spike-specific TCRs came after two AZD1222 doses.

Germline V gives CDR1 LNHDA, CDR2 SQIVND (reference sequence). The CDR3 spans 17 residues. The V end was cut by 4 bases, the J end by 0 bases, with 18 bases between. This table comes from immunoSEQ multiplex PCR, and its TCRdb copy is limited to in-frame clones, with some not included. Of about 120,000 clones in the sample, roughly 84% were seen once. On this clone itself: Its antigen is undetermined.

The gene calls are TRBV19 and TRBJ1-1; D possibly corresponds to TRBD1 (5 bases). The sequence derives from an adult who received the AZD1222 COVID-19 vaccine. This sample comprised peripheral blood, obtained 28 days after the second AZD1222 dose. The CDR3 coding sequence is TGTGCCAGTAGTAACTGGCGGGGCCCACAGATGAACACTGAAGCTTTCTTT. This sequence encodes CASSNWRGPQMNTEAFF.